This T cell receptor (beta chain) is drawn from a study of follicular helper T cells after annual influenza vaccination. A remark on this clone: Antigen specificity is unknown.

Notes on the study in general: ICOS-CD38- cTfh most often held earlier Day 7 ICOS+CD38+ clones.

The time point denotes: 2014-2015 season, 7 days after vaccination. Sorted blood CD4 subsets were sequenced before and after adults received seasonal inactivated influenza vaccine. V lost 6 bases, J lost 2 bases, and 10 bases stayed unmatched. The germline V gene has CDR1 SGHVS and CDR2 FNYEAQ. This CDR3 is built from 16 residues. Sequencing was performed with immunoSEQ multiplex PCR; in TCRdb, only in-frame clones are kept and a portion is missing. The sample lists several thousand clones, roughly 83% seen once, with about 2% in the top ten. Specimen: CXCR5+ CD38- circulating T follicular helper cells from blood, collected 7 days after influenza vaccination. Subset meaning: circulating Tfh, non-naive CD4+CXCR5+PD-1+ (ICOS+CD38+ or ICOS-CD38-). The clonotype was recovered from an adult who received the influenza vaccine. The chain links TRBV7-6 to TRBJ2-3; 8 nucleotides line up with TRBD2. The CDR3 reads CASRSYSGAFTDTQYF. In DNA form, the CDR3 reads TGTGCCAGCAGGAGCTATAGCGGGGCTTTCACAGATACGCAGTATTTT. Using reference TRBV7-6 and TRBJ2-3 for the parts outside the CDR3, the full variable domain is GAGVSQSPRYKVTKRGQDVALRCDPISGHVSLYWYRQALGQGPEFLTYFNYEAQQDKSGLPNDRFSAERPEGSISTLTIQRTEQRDSAMYRCASRSYSGAFTDTQYFGPGTRLTVL.